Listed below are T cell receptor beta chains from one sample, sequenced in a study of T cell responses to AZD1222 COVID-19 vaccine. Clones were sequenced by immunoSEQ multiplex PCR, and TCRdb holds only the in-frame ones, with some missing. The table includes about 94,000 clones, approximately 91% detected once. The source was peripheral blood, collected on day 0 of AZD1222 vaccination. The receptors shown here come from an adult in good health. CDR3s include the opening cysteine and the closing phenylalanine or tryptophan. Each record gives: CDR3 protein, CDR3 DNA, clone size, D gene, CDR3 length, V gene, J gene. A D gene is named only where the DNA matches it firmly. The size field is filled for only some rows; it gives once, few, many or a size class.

CASSLETSGAYEQYF	TGTGCCAGCAGTTTGGAAACTAGCGGGGCCTACGAGCAGTACTTC	-	TRBD2	15	TRBV28	TRBJ2-7
CASSPTGVNGYTF	TGTGCCAGCAGCCCAACAGGGGTGAATGGCTACACCTTC	-	TRBD1	13	TRBV11-2	TRBJ1-2
CASSNTDNTEAFF	TGTGCCAGCAGCAACACCGACAACACTGAAGCTTTCTTT	few	-	13	TRBV7-3	TRBJ1-1
CASSFRQGAIAYNEQFF	TGTGCCAGCAGCTTCCGACAGGGGGCTATCGCCTACAATGAGCAGTTCTTC	once	TRBD1	17	TRBV7-9	TRBJ2-1
CASRPPDRSSRNEQFF	TGTGCCAGCAGGCCCCCCGACAGATCCTCGAGGAATGAGCAGTTCTTC	-	-	16	TRBV2	TRBJ2-1
CASSLDRYSYNEQFF	TGTGCTAGCAGCTTAGATAGATACTCCTACAATGAGCAGTTCTTC	-	-	15	TRBV7-7	TRBJ2-1
CATYSGSWNTGELFF	TGTGCCACCTATTCAGGGAGTTGGAACACCGGGGAGCTGTTTTTT	-	-	15	TRBV2	TRBJ2-2
CASSMGGTLSAQYF	TGTGCCAGCAGTATGGGGGGGACCCTTAGTGCGCAGTATTTT	once	TRBD2	14	TRBV7-3	TRBJ2-3
CSAKQGADEAFF	TGCAGCGCTAAACAGGGGGCCGATGAAGCTTTCTTT	-	TRBD1	12	TRBV29-1	TRBJ1-1
CSADLGEAFF	TGCAGTGCCGACTTGGGGGAAGCTTTCTTT	few	-	10	TRBV20-1	TRBJ1-1
CASSLGGGPPSEQYF	TGTGCCAGCAGCTTAGGTGGGGGTCCCCCTAGCGAGCAGTACTTC	-	-	15	TRBV7-2	TRBJ2-7
CATAPGADSYEQYF	TGTGCCACCGCCCCCGGGGCCGATTCCTACGAGCAGTACTTC	-	-	14	TRBV19	TRBJ2-7
CSATGQGRAFF	TGCAGTGCAACCGGACAGGGGCGAGCTTTCTTT	-	TRBD1	11	TRBV20-1	TRBJ1-1
CASSSPGTGGGEQYF	TGTGCCAGCAGCTCTCCCGGGACAGGGGGCGGGGAGCAGTACTTC	once	TRBD1	15	TRBV3-1/TRBV3-2	TRBJ2-7
CSGRGASEGTQYF	TGCAGCGGGCGAGGAGCTAGCGAAGGTACGCAGTATTTT	-	-	13	TRBV29-1	TRBJ2-3
CASSVPGGSETQYF	TGTGCCAGTAGTGTACCGGGGGGGTCGGAGACCCAGTACTTC	-	TRBD2	14	TRBV19	TRBJ2-5
CASNHRGGNQPQHF	TGTGCCTCCAACCACAGAGGTGGCAATCAGCCCCAGCATTTT	-	-	14	TRBV5-6	TRBJ1-5
CASSVTGVATEAFF	TGTGCCAGCAGCGTGACAGGGGTGGCCACTGAAGCTTTCTTT	few	TRBD1	14	TRBV9	TRBJ1-1
CATSRDRGLDEQYF	TGTGCCACCAGCAGAGACAGGGGGCTGGACGAGCAGTACTTC	-	TRBD1	14	TRBV15	TRBJ2-7
CASSLGTEYNSPLHF	TGTGCCAGCTCACTTGGGACAGAGTATAATTCACCCCTCCACTTT	-	TRBD1	15	TRBV18	TRBJ1-6
CASSPNSGTGFGNTIYF	TGTGCCAGCTCACCAAATTCCGGGACAGGGTTTGGAAACACCATATATTTT	-	TRBD1	17	TRBV18	TRBJ1-3
CASSEGQPYGYTF	TGTGCCAGCAGTGAGGGTCAGCCCTATGGCTACACCTTC	-	-	13	TRBV2	TRBJ1-2
CASGGGTQYF	TGTGCCAGTGGAGGAGGGACGCAGTATTTT	-	-	10	TRBV6-5	TRBJ2-3
CASSQGRYEQYF	TGTGCCAGCAGCCAAGGGCGCTACGAGCAGTACTTC	-	-	12	TRBV3-1/TRBV3-2	TRBJ2-7
CASSSGGADTGELFF	TGTGCCAGCAGTAGCGGGGGGGCCGACACCGGGGAGCTGTTTTTT	-	TRBD2	15	TRBV2	TRBJ2-2
CASSLVRESEKLFF	TGTGCCAGCAGCTTAGTTAGGGAAAGCGAAAAACTGTTTTTT	-	-	14	TRBV11-2	TRBJ1-4
CSVETSGEDNEQFF	TGCAGCGTTGAGACTAGCGGGGAAGACAATGAGCAGTTCTTC	-	TRBD2	14	TRBV29-1	TRBJ2-1
CASSIGWAGGNEKLFF	TGTGCCAGTAGTATTGGGTGGGCAGGGGGAAATGAAAAACTGTTTTTT	-	TRBD1	16	TRBV19	TRBJ1-4
CASSITLPVARGYGSPLHF	TGTGCCAGTAGTATCACCCTACCAGTCGCCAGGGGTTATGGATCACCCCTCCACTTT	few	-	19	TRBV19	TRBJ1-6
CASSLARLEGYGYTF	TGTGCCAGCAGCTTAGCCCGACTGGAGGGCTATGGCTACACCTTC	-	-	15	TRBV7-2	TRBJ1-2
CASSSPGTWNEKLFF	TGTGCCAGCAGTTCCCCCGGGACTTGGAATGAAAAACTGTTTTTT	-	-	15	TRBV28	TRBJ1-4
CASSLRVSGRQGSGYTF	TGTGCCAGCAGCTTAAGGGTTAGTGGGCGACAGGGGAGTGGCTACACCTTC	-	TRBD1	17	TRBV13	TRBJ1-2
CGIHRDTEAFF	TGCGGAATCCATAGGGACACTGAAGCTTTCTTT	-	-	11	TRBV20-1	TRBJ1-1
CASSIQGTRVGTEAFF	TGTGCCAGTAGTATACAGGGTACGCGTGTGGGCACTGAAGCTTTCTTT	-	-	16	TRBV19	TRBJ1-1
CASSALSDTQYF	TGTGCCAGCAGCGCGTTATCAGATACGCAGTATTTT	-	-	12	TRBV9	TRBJ2-3
CASSPFARGSTGELFF	TGTGCCAGCAGTCCCTTTGCCCGGGGGAGCACCGGGGAGCTGTTTTTT	-	-	16	TRBV27	TRBJ2-2
CASSPALISSGNTIYF	TGTGCCAGCTCACCCGCTTTAATTTCCTCTGGAAACACCATATATTTT	-	-	16	TRBV18	TRBJ1-3
CASSESRDRGNSGNTIYF	TGTGCCAGCAGTGAGTCCCGGGACAGGGGAAACTCTGGAAACACCATATATTTT	-	TRBD1	18	TRBV2	TRBJ1-3
CASSFDQTAKNIQYF	TGTGCCAGCAGCTTTGACCAAACGGCCAAAAACATTCAGTACTTC	once	-	15	TRBV6-5	TRBJ2-4
CASSESRYGYGYTF	TGCGCCAGCAGTGAGTCAAGGTACGGCTATGGCTACACCTTC	-	-	14	TRBV10-2	TRBJ1-2
CASSRMSAFF	TGTGCCAGCAGTCGGATGTCCGCTTTCTTT	-	-	10	TRBV28	TRBJ1-1
CASSLAGGGSYNEQFF	TGTGCCAGCAGCTTAGCGGGCGGGGGCTCCTACAATGAGCAGTTCTTC	-	TRBD2	16	TRBV7-2	TRBJ2-1
CASSLAGDSYGYTF	TGTGCCAGCAGCTTAGCAGGAGACAGCTATGGCTACACCTTC	-	-	14	TRBV7-9	TRBJ1-2
CASSEGGGRNEQFF	TGTGCCAGCAGTGAAGGCGGGGGAAGGAATGAGCAGTTCTTC	-	TRBD2	14	TRBV25-1	TRBJ2-1
CASSDRGRFGYTF	TGTGCCAGTAGTGACAGGGGGCGGTTTGGCTACACCTTC	once	TRBD1	13	TRBV19	TRBJ1-2